This T cell receptor beta chain stems from a study of blood T cell repertoires in COVID-19 (dated by TCRdb to 2019 to 2021). Study-wide context: Samples covering the acute and convalescent phases of COVID-19 were provided by collaborators in the United States, Italy and Spain. HLA class I and class II types, where available, came from metadata supplied by the sample provider rather than from assay-based typing. Sample metadata almost always included a de-identified subject ID, COVID-19 status, age in years and sex. The dataset comprised deeply sampled blood TCRbeta repertoires from subjects exposed to, actively infected with, or recovered from COVID-19. The samples were drawn from the first 160 participants of the ongoing ImmuneRACE study and from some 1,300 subjects provided by 6 global collaborators. The repertoires were released in a freely available public database meant as a resource for research on the immune response to SARS-CoV-2. The material from the prospective study consisted of cDNA or gDNA derived from T cells, B-cell-depleted T cells, or PBMCs.

V gives up 1 base and J gives up 7 bases, and the segment between their germline ends measures 19 bases. CDR1 is given as MGHRA and CDR2 as YSYEKL, both from the germline V gene. The CDR3 goes from the cysteine to the phenylalanine over 16 residues. The only DNA kept is the CDR3, 48 bases in frame from the first base. TCRbeta CDR3 regions were amplified from genomic DNA using the immunoSEQ Assay, a bias-controlled multiplex PCR. Concerning the study's data processing: The number of nucleated cells in each sample was estimated by amplification of reference gene primers within the assay. To quantify the absolute abundance of each unique TCRbeta CDR3 rearrangement, sequence reads were collapsed and filtered. Productive Simpson clonality was computed per sample as the square root of Simpson's diversity index over productive rearrangements. The clones in this table, taken by TCRdb from immuneACCESS, are in-frame only. Not every clone is retained; where verified, under half of the shortfall comes from an unresolved V gene, and the cause of the rest is unknown. V, J and clone size are those of that table, while D and trimming were read from the DNA. In all, the sample holds approximately 310,000 clones, and around 87% of those were seen once. Around 8% of the sample goes to the ten largest clones.

General study outcomes and caveats: Clinical and demographic metadata were provided uncurated, with the amount varying by source and participant.

About this clone: Its antigen has not been determined. One base away there is no much larger clone; base qualities are not given.

Samples from volunteer blood donors who had recovered from COVID-19 were contributed by a second Seattle source. Collaborating institutions collected whole blood in K2EDTA tubes following their own protocols. For TCRbeta analysis, collaborator samples were shipped as frozen whole blood, as isolated PBMCs, or as DNA extracted from either sample type. The chain was built from TRBV4-1 and TRBJ1-2, with the D gene too uncertain to name. Sequenced material: peripheral blood. The receptor was isolated from a woman between 45 and 65 years old who had recovered from COVID-19. At the DNA level, the sequence is TGCGCCAGCAGCCAAGTCGGTGGGTCCCGGGTGACTGGCTACACCTTC. Its protein is CASSQVGGSRVTGYTF.